The T cell receptor beta chain under discussion was sequenced for a study of beta chain features in type 1 diabetes. The isolated RNA, all of it, was reverse transcribed, so expressed TCRB transcripts were what got sequenced. Produced via immunoSEQ multiplex PCR; TCRdb's table is partial and in-frame only. The sample has 600,000 to 650,000 clones, roughly 15% seen once. Trimming cost V 0 bases and J 4 bases, with 13 bases left between them. The CDR3 runs to 16 residues. CDR1 is SGHNT and CDR2 is YYREEE in the germline V gene (reference sequence). The table lists this clone with a few counts. The chain couples TRBV5-4 to TRBJ2-2; D perhaps matches TRBD1 (6 bases). This clonotype was sampled from a man between 18 and 29 years old in good health. Input material: naive CD4+ T cells from blood. CDR3 nucleotide sequence: TGTGCCAGCAGCTTGGACAGGGACACTTCCACCGGGGAGCTGTTTTTT. Protein product: CASSLDRDTSTGELFF.